Here is one T cell receptor (beta chain) with its context. The antigen remains undetermined. Being one base from a much bigger clone, this may be a read error. V shed 2 bases and J shed 9 bases, with 15 bases lying between them. The CDR3 covers 13 residues. Germline values: CDR1 SGHDT, CDR2 YYEEEE. This sample is part of a study of molecular identifiers for immune sequencing clone quantification. Study-wide results and caveats: In naive cells, clones above 20 RNA copies held under 1% of molecules, whereas in effector cells they held over 99%. Spiked Jurkat TCR RNA equivalent to one cell was reportedly detectable in about a million naive cells.

Libraries of bulk TCR were made by previously described methods (with listed TCR primers). TCRdb redid the calling of the PCR reads with MiXCR, one entry per CDR3 protein. The data contain under 800,000 distinct CDR3 sequences, 25% of them seen just once; the ten biggest clones take up about 0.81%. Sequenced: naive CD8+ T cells from blood, with Jurkat cell RNA spiked in. As for subset: FACS-sorted CD8+CD4-CCR7+CD45RA+ naive T cells. The J gene is TRBJ2-7, the V gene TRBV5-6, with D maybe TRBD2 (6 bases). This receptor was identified in a human donor in good health. Some libraries in this study had Jurkat cell RNA spiked in. CDR3 nucleotide sequence: TGTGCCAGCAGCTTTACTAGCTCCAACGGGCAGTACTTC. The encoded protein is CASSFTSSNGQYF.